This T cell receptor (beta chain) was captured in a study of Graves' ophthalmopathy and Graves' hyperthyroidism. In this sample, this clonotype turned up many times. Amplification of TCR beta CDR3 regions used RNA transcripts. The library came from an HTBI-primed first-round RT-PCR and a second-round multiplex PCR. TCRdb reprocessed the multiplex PCR reads via MiXCR and lists one record per CDR3 protein. The table includes 560,000 or so distinct CDR3 sequences, 35% to 40% detected once. Hyperthyroidism patients, all newly diagnosed, had under 2 months' duration and ages of 18 to 65. CDR1 and CDR2 from the germline V gene are SNHLY and FYNNEI. Trimming took off 2 bases at V and 4 bases at J, with 6 bases between the two ends. The CDR3 has 12 amino acids.

Sequencing was performed on peripheral blood or thyroid tissue (not recorded which). This chain links TRBV2 with TRBJ2-7, with unresolved D. The clonotype was recovered from an adult man with Graves' hyperthyroidism. The CDR3 DNA sequence: TGTGCCAGCAGTGAAAACCGGTACGAGCAGTACTTC. It translates to CASSENRYEQYF.